Sequencing of this T cell receptor beta chain was carried out in a study of blood T cells in healthy people across ages. The germline CDR1 and CDR2 sequences are SGDLS and YYNGEE. The V end was cut by 0 bases, the J end by 11 bases, with 20 bases between. The CDR3 has 15 amino acids. Through a sample-barcoded 5' primer and a J-beta primer mix, a second PCR was run for roughly 6 to 11 cycles. TCRdb used MiXCR to reprocess the 5' RACE reads, holding one entry per CDR3 protein. The top ten hold about 4% of the sample, which has approximately 1.5 million distinct CDR3 sequences, under 55% seen once. Material for sequencing was blood. The TCR sequence derives from a woman aged 18-35 years in good health. V is TRBV9 and J is TRBJ2-5; a possible D gene is TRBD2 (6 bases). The CDR3 region has the DNA TGTGCCAGCAGCGTAGATGGCGGGGTGGGCAATGAGCAGTACTTC. It encodes CASSVDGGVGNEQYF. Supplemented by reference TRBV9 and TRBJ2-5, the full variable domain reads DSGVTQTPKHLITATGQRVTLRCSPRSGDLSVYWYQQSLDQGLQFLIQYYNGEERAKGNILERFSAQQFPDLHSELNLSSLELGDSALYFCASSVDGGVGNEQYFGPGTRLLVL.